This TCR beta chain was identified in a study of CD8+CD57+ T cells in acquired aplastic anemia. The overall study: CD4+ and CD8+ cells, once sorted, gave DNA averaging roughly 3.4 ug.

Germline-derived CDR1 and CDR2 are MDHEN and SYDVKM. The CDR3 consists of 13 residues. Between the trimmed V and J ends, which lost 5 bases and 0 bases, there was a span of 7 bases. Sequencing involved patients with CD8+CD57+ cell expansion previously shown by flow cytometry. Findings and limits, study-wide: Overlapping CD8+ CDR3 repertoires of patients and controls contained twenty-nine shared sequences.

The use of genomic DNA as template underpinned the TCR beta VDJ and CDR3 profiling. TCRdb ran MiXCR on the reads and lists one entry per CDR3 protein. The table shows more than 150,000 distinct CDR3 sequences, with under 50% occurring only once. In its sample, this clonotype was seen many times. Its target is not known. The chain carries TRBV28 and TRBJ1-1; D not resolved. This sequence was found in a human donor with aplastic anemia. Material: sorted CD4+, CD8+, or CD8+CD57+ T cells (not recorded which) from PBMCs. The CDR3 DNA is TGTGCCAGCAGTCCCCGGATGAACACTGAAGCTTTCTTT. It specifies CASSPRMNTEAFF.